Sequencing of this TCR beta chain was carried out in a study of low-dose radiotherapy and immunotherapy resistance in tumors. Study background: Per fraction, Cohort 1 was given 0.5 Gy every 2 weeks, for a total of 6.5 Gy. On a schedule of every two weeks, intravenous cyclophosphamide at a dose of 200 mg/m2 was delivered one day before each radiation and immunotherapy administration.

Time point defined: before trial treatment. Ipilimumab, nivolumab, aspirin, low-dose cyclophosphamide and low-dose radiotherapy were administered to donors. Eligibility criteria specified advanced solid malignancies devoid of tumor-infiltrating lymphocytes. cDNA synthesis used a TRAV/TRBV-specific primer set for both chains. TCRs were put through 20 PCR cycles of amplification with Phusion. A constant-region primer and the V-primer adapter served as the primer pair. One entry per CDR3 protein results from TCRdb running MiXCR on the reads. The data show roughly 54,000 distinct CDR3 sequences, less than 25% seen once. This clonotype was seen many times. Trimming removed 0 bases at V and 2 bases at J, with 19 bases between. The CDR3 length is 17 residues. Per germline, CDR1 GTSNPN and CDR2 SVGIG (reference sequence).

The sequencing here drew on PBMCs, taken before treatment. This TCR was sampled from a male donor with prostate cancer. The rearrangement joins TRBV30 to TRBJ1-1, with D uncertain. CDR3 sequence: CAWSVTGLTSSNTEAFF. The CDR3 coding sequence is TGTGCCTGGAGTGTAACGGGGTTGACCTCGTCAAACACTGAAGCTTTCTTT.